A selection of T cell receptor beta chains follows, all from one sample in a study of post-analysis software for immune sequencing data. TCRdb independently ran MiXCR on the PCR reads; one entry per CDR3 protein. The sample lists some 240,000 distinct CDR3 sequences, roughly a third occurring once. The sequencing input was blood. The receptor set was obtained from a girl aged 5 to 17 with multiple sclerosis. Both conserved end residues are part of each CDR3. The order of the fields is V gene, clone size, J gene, D gene, CDR3 DNA, CDR3 protein. The D gene is left open where the match is weak. Size values are once, few and many counts, or a class for expanded clones, and some rows have none.

TRBV28,-,TRBJ1-2,-,TGTGCCAGCAGTTTAGGGGTAACCCCTCATGGCTACACCTTC,CASSLGVTPHGYTF
TRBV20-1,-,TRBJ2-3,TRBD2,TGCAGTGCAAGACGGACTAGCGGGGTTGGAGATACGCAGTATTTT,CSARRTSGVGDTQYF
TRBV2,-,TRBJ2-3,TRBD1,TGTGCCAGCGGGACAGGGGGCACAGATACGCAGTATTTT,CASGTGGTDTQYF
TRBV7-8,-,TRBJ1-1,-,TGTGCCAGCAGGCTAGGGGTTGGCACTGAAGCTTTCTTT,CASRLGVGTEAFF
TRBV5-1,-,TRBJ1-1,-,TGCGCCAGCAGCTGGCCCGGTGGGAACGCTGAAGCTTTCTTT,CASSWPGGNAEAFF
TRBV29-1,few,TRBJ2-7,TRBD2,TGCAGCGTTGTTTTGCCTAGCGGAAGCTCCTACGAGCAGTACTTC,CSVVLPSGSSYEQYF
TRBV20-1,-,TRBJ2-7,-,TGCAGTGCTAGAAGCCCACTGAGCTCCTATAATGAGCAGTACTTC,CSARSPLSSYNEQYF
TRBV5-1,many,TRBJ2-5,-,TGCGCCAGCAGCTTGGTTGGGGGCCGGGAGACCCAGTACTTC,CASSLVGGRETQYF
TRBV6-2/TRBV6-3,-,TRBJ1-5,-,TGTGCCAGCAGTTACTCGTCCCATTATAGCAATCAGCCCCAGCATTTT,CASSYSSHYSNQPQHF
TRBV2,-,TRBJ2-1,TRBD2,TGTGCCAGCAAGGTCGGATTAGCGGGAGCTCCGGGGAATGAGCAGTTCTTC,CASKVGLAGAPGNEQFF
TRBV6-1,many,TRBJ2-3,TRBD1,TGTGCCAGCAGTGACGACGGACAGGGGGCGATAGATACGCAGTATTTT,CASSDDGQGAIDTQYF
TRBV6-2/TRBV6-3,many,TRBJ2-1,-,TGTGCCAGCAGAGGGGGATCCAAAAATGAGCAGTTCTTC,CASRGGSKNEQFF
TRBV13,-,TRBJ2-3,-,TGTGCCAGCAGCGCAGGGTATGGGGGCCCAGATACGCAGTATTTT,CASSAGYGGPDTQYF
TRBV5-1,-,TRBJ2-3,-,TGCGCCAGCAGCTTGGCCTGGGATACGCAGTATTTT,CASSLAWDTQYF
TRBV20-1,many,TRBJ2-3,-,TGCAGTGCTCCACGTCCAGATACGCAGTATTTT,CSAPRPDTQYF
TRBV3-1,few,TRBJ2-5,TRBD2,TGTGCCAGCAGCCGCCGGGACTATGGGACGGAGACCCAGTACTTC,CASSRRDYGTETQYF
TRBV19,many,TRBJ2-5,-,TGTGCCAGTACCCCGTTTGGGCAAGAGACCCAGTACTTC,CASTPFGQETQYF
TRBV7-2,-,TRBJ2-1,-,TGTGCCAGCAGCTTAGGGGGGGTCTATCATACTCCTCGCAATGAGCAGTTCTTC,CASSLGGVYHTPRNEQFF
TRBV4-1,few,TRBJ1-2,TRBD1,TGCGCCAGCAGCCAAGCGGACAGGGGTCGCGGCTACACCTTC,CASSQADRGRGYTF
TRBV3-1,few,TRBJ1-1,-,TGTGCCAGCAGCCAAGTCTCCGGTTCTGAAGCTTTCTTT,CASSQVSGSEAFF
TRBV29-1,many,TRBJ1-1,-,TGCAGCGTTGAAGAGGGGCCGGGCACTGAAGCTTTCTTT,CSVEEGPGTEAFF
TRBV5-1,-,TRBJ1-1,TRBD1,TGCGCCAGCAGCCGACAGGGGGCTAACACTGAAGCTTTCTTT,CASSRQGANTEAFF
TRBV15,-,TRBJ2-7,-,TGTGCCACCAGCAGAGATTTTAGCTTCAGCCAGTACGAGCAGTACTTC,CATSRDFSFSQYEQYF
TRBV5-1,many,TRBJ2-3,-,TGCGCCAGCAGCTTGGCCCCGCGGACCACAGATACGCAGTATTTT,CASSLAPRTTDTQYF
TRBV12-3/TRBV12-4,many,TRBJ1-2,TRBD1,TGTGCCAGCAGTCGGTCCGGGACAGAGGATGGCTACACCTTC,CASSRSGTEDGYTF
TRBV6-2/TRBV6-3,few,TRBJ1-2,-,TGTGCCAGCAGTTACCCGTCAGACGGCGTGGGCTATGGCTACACCTTC,CASSYPSDGVGYGYTF
TRBV4-1,many,TRBJ1-6,-,TGCGCCAGCAGCCAAGTTAAAAGTTCACCCCTCCACTTT,CASSQVKSSPLHF
TRBV15,few,TRBJ1-5,-,TGTGCCACCAGCAGAGACGGGGTCGGTCAGCCCCAGCATTTT,CATSRDGVGQPQHF
TRBV5-1,-,TRBJ2-1,TRBD2,TGCGCCAGCAGCTTGATGGCGGGAGTGGAGCAGTTCTTC,CASSLMAGVEQFF
TRBV6-5,many,TRBJ1-2,-,TGTGCCAGCACTGAGGGGGGGCGATCTAACTATGGCTACACCTTC,CASTEGGRSNYGYTF
TRBV5-1,many,TRBJ1-2,-,TGCGCCAGCAGCTTTTCAGCTAACTATGGCTACACCTTC,CASSFSANYGYTF
TRBV12-3/TRBV12-4,-,TRBJ2-5,-,TGTGCCAGCACCGCAGAGCCTGGTTTAGAGACCCAGTACTTC,CASTAEPGLETQYF
TRBV7-2,many,TRBJ2-4,-,TGTGCCAGCAGCCGGGAAGGACGGGGGCTAGCCAAAAACATTCAGTACTTC,CASSREGRGLAKNIQYF
TRBV20-1,few,TRBJ1-2,-,TGCAGTGCTAGAGGACTCAGGGGATCAAGGGACGGCTACACCTTC,CSARGLRGSRDGYTF
TRBV30,few,TRBJ2-7,-,TGTGCCTGGAGTGTCACAGGTTCCTACGAGCAGTACTTC,CAWSVTGSYEQYF
TRBV5-1,-,TRBJ1-2,-,TGCGCCAGCAGCTCCGCCCCGACAGCTTCCAACTATGGCCACACCTTC,CASSSAPTASNYGHTF